The present T cell receptor (beta chain) was sequenced within a study of blood T cell repertoires in COVID-19. Study background: The origin of the acute and convalescent COVID-19 samples was the United States, Italy and Spain. T cells, B-cell-depleted T cells, or PBMCs provided the cDNA or gDNA that served as material.

Trimming took 3 bases from V and 6 from J, leaving 11 bases between them. Germline values: CDR1 SQVTM, CDR2 ANQGSEA. The CDR3 totals 12 residues. This clone was detected once. Produced via immunoSEQ multiplex PCR; TCRdb's table is partial and in-frame only. The sample records fewer than 250,000 clones, around nine tenths being singletons. This clonotype was obtained from a woman aged 40 to 50 with acute or convalescent COVID-19. The chain links TRBV29-1 to TRBJ1-2, with D perhaps TRBD1 (6 bases). Input material: peripheral blood. CDR3 sequence: CSVDRGPHGYTF. CDR3 nucleotide sequence: TGCAGCGTTGACAGGGGACCTCATGGCTACACCTTC.